This TCR beta chain was identified in a study of cytomegalovirus exposure and HLA in healthy donors (dated 2017 in TCRdb). Regarding the research as a whole: An earlier analysis of fewer than 750 of the donors reported approximately 260 Gb of sequence data and around 110 million unique TCR beta sequences obtained from around 180 million T cells. Roughly 320 gigabases of sequencing data and around 80 million unique TCR sequences made up an early release that covered approximately 700 HLA-typed donors. The genetic ancestry cluster associated with self-reported Caucasian donors included 81% of the roughly 410 genotyped donors. The study aimed to test whether signatures of past pathogen exposure could be identified by cataloging public T cell receptors. The study profiled the T cell repertoires of hundreds of subjects by immunosequencing and related them to cytomegalovirus serostatus. Besides the first cohort of approximately 670 subjects, a separate validation cohort made up of 120 different subjects was used. High-throughput TCR immunosequencing, statistical association of individual TCRs with disease status, and machine learning were combined to predict cytomegalovirus infection status. In a later analysis, previously published TCR beta repertoires from 600 to 850 donors were re-analyzed and high-resolution HLA genotyping was added so that TCR occurrence patterns could be studied. In the later analysis, no new phenotypic data were used to find candidate immune exposures; instead, reliance was placed on TCR beta sequences and their occurrence across donors. An earlier analysis of several hundred of the donors used high-throughput TCR beta sequencing to judge whether each TCR beta V gene segment behaved as functional or pseudogenic. Donor age, sex, ethnicity and CMV serostatus were collected together with the repertoire data. A later genetic analysis took genome-wide SNP genotypes for about 55% of the roughly 700 donors and used that subset as a discovery cohort. Every discovery cohort repertoire had been produced on one sequencing platform. Class I and class II HLA loci were covered by the typing at four-digit resolution. The number of donors typed differed by locus, with about 629-630 for A, B, C, DRB1 and DQB1, more than 500 for DQA1, 600 to 610 for DPA1, and 450 to 480 for DPB1. Roughly 5 DR-DQ haplotypes were treated as single units for association and clustering because of strong linkage in the cohort. Among about 370 genotyped donors of the cohort, an average of around 250,000 unique TCR beta nucleotide sequences was sequenced per donor, of which roughly 18% were non-productive.

Spanning cysteine to phenylalanine, the CDR3 consists of 14 amino acids. The only DNA kept is the CDR3, 42 bases in frame from the first base. Compared with germline, V lacks 2 bases and J lacks 6 bases; bases without a gene match: 2. CDR1 and CDR2, looked up from the germline V gene, are SGHTA and FQGTGA. In total, approximately 610 healthy bone marrow donors made up the cohort. At the time of sampling, all cohort members were nominally healthy, though unrecorded immune exposures were likely present. The donor was CMV seronegative and was included in the group of a few hundred seronegative cohort members. A peripheral blood sample was provided by each donor, and peripheral blood mononuclear cells were used for TCR beta sequencing. The Qiagen DNeasy Blood Extraction Kit was used to extract genomic DNA from the blood cell samples. Comments on this clone: Its recognized antigen is unknown. The record has no base qualities; no much larger clone is one base away.

General study outcomes and caveats: In a later analysis, HLA-associated TCR beta chains showed more clonal expansion and lower generation probabilities than non-associated chains that were equally common. Some IMGT-functional V segments, including TRBV6-2 and TRBV6-3, could not be told apart with the 87-base-pair reads, so those segments were excluded. Because HLA typing was unavailable for some donors at each locus, only the typed subset was used in association tests. The classifier was reported to diagnose cytomegalovirus status with high specificity and sensitivity in both the original and validation cohorts. In a later genetic analysis, a missense DCLRE1C variant was associated with V-gene and J-gene trimming of TCR beta chains, and the association was replicated in an independent cohort. Only TCR beta chains were sequenced in this cohort, and the absence of alpha or paired-chain data limited detectable features. Strong co-occurrence of HLA alleles, especially DR and DQ, made assigning TCR associations to individual alleles difficult. Most TCR sequences were observed very rarely across donors, whereas some public TCRs were present in many individuals. Roughly uniform sequencing depth across donors was assumed in presence/absence analyses, although this assumption may not hold. A few of the identified cytomegalovirus-associated TCR beta chains were confirmed in vitro to be specific for cytomegalovirus antigens. The earlier analysis of nearly 600 of the donors excluded seventeen rarely observed V segments, including chromosome 9 orphons, because counts were too low. A later analysis associated 16,951 TCR beta sequences with specific HLA alleles at a false discovery rate of 0.05. The only immune exposure information available for the cohort was CMV serostatus. In a later analysis, several top co-occurrence clusters were reported to appear linked to parvovirus B19, influenza, CMV and Epstein-Barr virus. It was suggested by the authors that the approach could potentially be generalized to other disease states and immunological phenotypes. Correlated functional status among segregating V segments might reflect linkage disequilibrium, but an unknown experimental factor could not be ruled out. A further reported finding was that TCR beta sequences accurately predicted the HLA-A and HLA-B alleles for most subjects in the first cohort. A group of highly shared sequence variants was considered likely to be a technical artifact of the sequencing pipeline. An earlier analysis of roughly 570 of the donors showed that most TCR beta V segments appeared in productive rearrangements either about 90% or about 30% of the time, which broadly matched IMGT annotations. In a later analysis, the rate of TCR association differed among HLA loci, with DRB1 alleles having the most associated TCRs and HLA-C alleles having the fewest. According to a later analysis, most CMV-associated TCR beta chains appeared to be HLA-restricted, and the HLA associations seemed to be driven largely by CMV exposure. The study listed 150 to 200 TCR beta chains as associated with cytomegalovirus. A later genetic analysis reported fewer N-insertions in productive TCRs among donors in an Asian-associated ancestry cluster than the roughly 700-donor mean.

Libraries were made using the immunoSEQ multiplex PCR assay. For the multiplex PCR, a mixture combining 60 forward primers for TCR Vbeta segments and 13 reverse primers for TCR Jbeta segments was used. The CDR3 region of rearranged TCR beta genes was amplified from genomic DNA with a multiplex PCR assay. On the Illumina HiSeq System, the amplified TCR beta libraries were sequenced as 87-base-pair reads. Regarding the original processing steps: Across the 670 or so repertoires, a later analysis counted some 81 million unique TCR beta chains, some 11 million of which were shared by at least two donors. A nearest-neighbor algorithm error-corrected the raw reads and collapsed the reads into unique sequences, merging closely related sequences to remove PCR and sequencing errors. V, D and J gene segments were assigned by aligning CDR3 sequences to IMGT reference sequences. For a sequence to be retained, a match of at least six nucleotides to both a V gene segment and a J gene segment was required. A rearrangement was called productive if the CDR3 had no stop codons and remained in frame with V and J, and every other rearrangement was called non-productive. Following IMGT convention, CDR3 was defined as the stretch from the second conserved V-encoded cysteine up to the conserved J-encoded phenylalanine. The earlier analysis of about 500 of the donors excluded sequences that lacked an unambiguous match to a single V gene segment. In an earlier analysis of several hundred of the donors, V segments were called functional above 56.7% productive rearrangements and were called segregating when the between-donor standard deviation exceeded 5%. A statistical classification framework was built to diagnose cytomegalovirus status from the catalog of TCR beta chain sequences. A later analysis assigned V and J genes by comparing TCR nucleotide sequences with IMGT/GENE-DB human TR gene sequences. In a later analysis, CDR3 sequences and most-parsimonious VDJ recombination scenarios were assigned using the TCRdist pipeline. In a later analysis, each TCR beta chain was defined by its CDR3 amino acid sequence together with its V-gene family, and reads lacking a unique V-gene family were excluded. To address suspected cross-contamination and a sequencing artifact, a later analysis removed a few hundred highly shared, low-generation-probability nucleotide sequences. In a later analysis, a clonal expansion index was calculated for each public chain from normalized within-repertoire ranks of inferred template counts. A later analysis computed generation probabilities with a VDJ recombination model fitted to out-of-frame rearrangements, and checked the results against IGoR. In a later analysis, hypergeometric tests were used to score TCR-TCR, TCR-HLA and TCR-CMV co-occurrence, with a repertoire-size bias correction applied to TCR pairs. In a later analysis, false discovery rates were estimated by permuting HLA or CMV assignments 20 times. A later analysis grouped co-occurring TCRs with DBSCAN, adding TCRdist sequence similarity when clustering within HLA-allele-positive subsets. For co-occurrence clustering, repertoires with fewer than 30,000 or more than 120,000 public chains were excluded, along with about five repertoires with anomalous nucleotide sharing. TCRdb obtained this table from immuneACCESS and retained in-frame rearrangements with V and J assigned. These tables miss some clones; where compared with another copy, unresolved V genes account for less than half of the shortfall, and the remainder is unexplained. V and J calls and clone size follow that table, whereas D and trimming were derived from the DNA. The sample yields some 95,000 clones; roughly two thirds were counted once. Clones ranked in the top ten supply less than 1.5% of the sample.

The chain was built from TRBV7-3 and TRBJ2-1, with 9 bases in between that match TRBD1. This TCR came from a female donor in good health and CMV-seronegative. The specimen sequenced was PBMCs. The nucleotide sequence reads TGTGCCAGCAGCTTAGGGACAGGGTCCAATGAGCAGTTCTTC. Translated, this gives CASSLGTGSNEQFF.